The T cell receptor (beta chain) under discussion was sequenced for a study of shared clonotypes between healthy human individuals. Study background: A couple of women and a few men aged 18 to 49 made up the donors.

In germline, CDR1 is SEHNR, CDR2 FQNEAQ (reference sequence). V gave up 5 bases and J gave up 3 bases; unmatched junction bases: 5. The CDR3 is 16 amino acids. Positive CCR7 selection of CD45RO-negative cells yielded the naive CD8 cells, and terminally differentiated effector memory CD45RA+ cells were excluded. All of the donors resided in Nashville, Tennessee, and each was a Caucasian adult. The method was immunoSEQ multiplex PCR; TCRdb's version includes in-frame clones alone and lacks a portion of them. The profile shows roughly 810,000 clones, approximately 97% of them singletons. Input material: naive CD8+ T cells sorted from blood. The chain links TRBV7-9 to TRBJ2-3; 13 positions match TRBD2. The TCR comes from a man aged 25-40 years in good health. Written as DNA, the CDR3 is TGTGCCAGCAGCCGCGGACTAGCGGGAGTAACAGATACGCAGTATTTT. It specifies CASSRGLAGVTDTQYF.